This section outlines one T cell receptor (beta chain) sequence together with its context. The antigen remains undetermined. Built from TCR beta cDNA, the libraries had unique molecular identifiers in them. T cells numbering roughly 0.85 to 11 million yielded some 520,000 cDNA molecules. One entry per CDR3 protein, called by TCRdb with MiXCR from the PCR reads. The sample has roughly 870,000 distinct CDR3 sequences, under 70% seen once; the top ten hold about 4.5%. The sample comes from a study of post-analysis software for immune sequencing data. Looking at the study overall: Some patients lacked subtype; others had relapsing-remitting, secondary progressive or progressive-relapsing disease. Study outcomes and limitations: Same-batch samples co-clustered strongly by F measure. Patients had higher frequencies than controls of four to six TRBV segments, including TRBV5-6, TRBV5-1 and TRBV20-1. Diversity measured as normalized Chao1 was significantly lower in multiple sclerosis patients than in controls.

Germline V lookup: CDR1 SGDLS, CDR2 YYNGEE. The germline V and J ends were trimmed by 4 bases and 1 base, with 15 bases remaining between them. The CDR3 sequence is 15 residues long. The chain is built from TRBV9 and TRBJ2-7, with D possibly TRBD1 on 5 matching bases. This TCR was recovered from a girl aged 5-17 years with multiple sclerosis. The material sequenced was blood. The CDR3 bases are TGTGCCAGCAGCCTTAACCCGACAGTTTCCTACGAGCAGTACTTC. It translates to CASSLNPTVSYEQYF.